This T cell receptor beta chain is from a study of OX40 agonist ivuxolimab in advanced cancers. Overall study context: Prior anti-PD-1, anti-PD-L1 or anti-CTLA-4 therapy did not bar entry, and more than 35% had some. Study conclusions and caveats: Antigen specificity of clonally expanded peripheral T cells was not established. CD4+ and CD8+ T cells in blood underwent clonal expansion by week 6 at 0.1 to 3.0 mg/kg.

A remark on this clone: Its target is not known.

Germline-derived CDR1 and CDR2 are SGHVS and FQNEAQ. The CDR3 totals 15 residues. Trimming left V 1 base short and J 5 bases short, with 15 bases between. Using immunoSEQ multiplex PCR, the repertoire was profiled, and TCRdb retains in-frame clones only, with some absent. Among more than 45,000 clones listed, 85% to 95% were seen once. V usage is TRBV7-8 and J usage is TRBJ2-7; D may be TRBD2 (5 bases). The source of this sequence is an adult with an advanced solid tumor such as melanoma, head and neck, liver or kidney cancer. The specimen was CD4+ or CD8+ T cells sorted from blood, collected in a trial of the OX40 agonist ivuxolimab. Written as DNA, the CDR3 is TGTGCCAGCAGCTTAGGTAGTAGCGCATGGGACGAGCAGTACTTC. Its translation is CASSLGSSAWDEQYF.